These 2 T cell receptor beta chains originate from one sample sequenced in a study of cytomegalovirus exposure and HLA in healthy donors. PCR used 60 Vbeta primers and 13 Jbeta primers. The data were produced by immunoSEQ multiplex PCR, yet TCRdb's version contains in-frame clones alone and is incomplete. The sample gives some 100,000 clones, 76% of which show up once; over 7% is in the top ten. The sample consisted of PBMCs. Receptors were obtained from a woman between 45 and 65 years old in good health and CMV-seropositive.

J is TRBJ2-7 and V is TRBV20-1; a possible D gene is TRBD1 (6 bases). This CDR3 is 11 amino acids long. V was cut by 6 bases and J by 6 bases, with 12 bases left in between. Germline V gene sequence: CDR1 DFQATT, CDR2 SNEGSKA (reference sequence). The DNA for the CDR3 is TGCAGTGCAACAGGGCCCTCCGAGCAGTACTTC. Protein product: CSATGPSEQYF.

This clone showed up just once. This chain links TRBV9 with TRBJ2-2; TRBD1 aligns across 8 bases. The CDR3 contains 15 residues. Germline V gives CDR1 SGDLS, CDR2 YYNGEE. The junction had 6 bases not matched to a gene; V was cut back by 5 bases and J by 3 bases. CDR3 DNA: TGTGCCAGCAGTCCAGCAGGGGGCGACACCGGGGAGCTGTTTTTT. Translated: CASSPAGGDTGELFF.